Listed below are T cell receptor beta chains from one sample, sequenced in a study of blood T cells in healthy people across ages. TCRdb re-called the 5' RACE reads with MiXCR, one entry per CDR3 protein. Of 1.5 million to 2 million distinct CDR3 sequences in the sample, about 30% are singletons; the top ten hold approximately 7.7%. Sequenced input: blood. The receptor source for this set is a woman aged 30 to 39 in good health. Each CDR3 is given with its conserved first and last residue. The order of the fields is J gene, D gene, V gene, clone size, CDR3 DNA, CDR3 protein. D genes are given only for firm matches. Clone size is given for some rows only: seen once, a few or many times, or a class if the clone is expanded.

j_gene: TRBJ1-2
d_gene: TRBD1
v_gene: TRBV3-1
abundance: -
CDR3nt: TGTGCCAGCAGCCAAGAGACAGGGGGCAACTATGGCTACACCTTC
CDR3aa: CASSQETGGNYGYTF

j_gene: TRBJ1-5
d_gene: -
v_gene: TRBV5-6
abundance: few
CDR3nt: TGTGCCAGCAGCTTGGGGGTCCGGGGCAATCAGCCCCAGCATTTT
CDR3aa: CASSLGVRGNQPQHF

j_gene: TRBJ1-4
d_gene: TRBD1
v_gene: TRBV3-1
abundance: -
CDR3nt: TGTGCCAGCAGCCCTGGGACAGGCAAAGGCGAAAAACTGTTTTTT
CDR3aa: CASSPGTGKGEKLFF

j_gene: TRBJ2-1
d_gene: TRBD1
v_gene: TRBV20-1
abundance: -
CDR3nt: TGCAGTGCTAGATCTCACAGGGGCGGGTACAATGAGCAGTTCTTC
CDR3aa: CSARSHRGGYNEQFF

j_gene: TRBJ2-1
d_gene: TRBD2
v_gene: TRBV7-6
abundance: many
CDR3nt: TGTGCCAGCAGCGCGGGACTAGTCACCGAGCAGTTCTTC
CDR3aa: CASSAGLVTEQFF

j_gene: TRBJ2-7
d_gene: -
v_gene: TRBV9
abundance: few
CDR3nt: TGTGCCAGCAGCCCCCGGAAGCAGTACTTC
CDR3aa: CASSPRKQYF

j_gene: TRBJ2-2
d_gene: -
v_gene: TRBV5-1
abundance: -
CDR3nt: TGCGCCAGCAGTCGGGACCTCCCCCCTAACACCGGGGAGCTGTTTTTT
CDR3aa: CASSRDLPPNTGELFF

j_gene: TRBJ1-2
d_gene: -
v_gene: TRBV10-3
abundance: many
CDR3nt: TGTGCCATCAGGGACCTGACATCCCAGGTGCCTAACTATGGCTACACCTTC
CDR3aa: CAIRDLTSQVPNYGYTF

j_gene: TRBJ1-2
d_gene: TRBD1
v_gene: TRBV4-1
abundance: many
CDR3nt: TGCGCCAGCAGCCAAGATCGTCGCCTCGGGACAGGAGGCTACACCTTC
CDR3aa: CASSQDRRLGTGGYTF

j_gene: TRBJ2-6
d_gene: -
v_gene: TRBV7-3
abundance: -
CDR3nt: TGTGCCAGCAGCTTATTATCGGCGAGGGGCCCTGGGGCCAACGTCCTGACTTTC
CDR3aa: CASSLLSARGPGANVLTF

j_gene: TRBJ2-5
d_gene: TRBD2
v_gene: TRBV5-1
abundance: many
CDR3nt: TGTGCCAGCAGGGGGACTAGCGGGGCCCAAGAGACCCAGTACTTC
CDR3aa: CASRGTSGAQETQYF

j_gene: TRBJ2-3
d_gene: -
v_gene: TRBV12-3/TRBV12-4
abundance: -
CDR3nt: TGTGCCAGCAGTCCCACCTCCCCAGGGTCTCCGCAGTATTTT
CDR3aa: CASSPTSPGSPQYF

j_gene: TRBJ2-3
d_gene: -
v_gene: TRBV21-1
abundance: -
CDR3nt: TGTGCCAGCAGCAACCTTACAGGGGGGCGTCGCACAGATACGCAGTATTTT
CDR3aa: CASSNLTGGRRTDTQYF

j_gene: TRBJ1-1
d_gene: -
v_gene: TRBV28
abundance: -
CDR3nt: TGTGCCAGCACCTTGGGGGGGGGCCGGGGCACTGAAGCTTTCTTT
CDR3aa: CASTLGGGRGTEAFF

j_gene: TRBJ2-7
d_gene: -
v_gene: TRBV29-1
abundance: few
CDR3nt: TGCAGCGTTACAGGGCATACCTACGAGCAGTACTTC
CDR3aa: CSVTGHTYEQYF

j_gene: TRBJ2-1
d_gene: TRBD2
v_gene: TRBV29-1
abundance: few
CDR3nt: TGCAGCGTTGATGTTCTCGTAGGACTAGCGGGAGGAGAGCAGTTCTTC
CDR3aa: CSVDVLVGLAGGEQFF

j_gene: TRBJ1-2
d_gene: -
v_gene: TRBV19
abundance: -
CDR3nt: TGTGCCAGTAGTGTGACAACTTATTATGGCTACACCTTC
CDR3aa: CASSVTTYYGYTF

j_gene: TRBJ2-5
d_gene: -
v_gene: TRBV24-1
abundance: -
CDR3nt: TGTGCCACCAGAGACAGGACGTTAAAAGAGACCCAGTACTTC
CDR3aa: CATRDRTLKETQYF

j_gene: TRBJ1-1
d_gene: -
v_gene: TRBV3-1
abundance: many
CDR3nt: TGTGCTGGCTCGCGGGACAAAAACACTGAAGCTTTCTTT
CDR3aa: CAGSRDKNTEAFF

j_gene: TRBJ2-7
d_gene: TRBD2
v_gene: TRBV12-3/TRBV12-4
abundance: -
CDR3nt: TGTGCCAGCAGTCTCGGGACTAGCGGCTACGAGGAGTACTTC
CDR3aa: CASSLGTSGYEEYF

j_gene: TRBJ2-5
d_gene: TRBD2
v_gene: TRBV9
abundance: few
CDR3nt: TGTGCCAGCAGCGCGAGCGGGGGGGCCTCGGAGACCCAGTACTTC
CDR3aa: CASSASGGASETQYF

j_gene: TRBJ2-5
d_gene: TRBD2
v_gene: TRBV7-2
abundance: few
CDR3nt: TGTGCCAGCAGCTTAGCCCGACTAGCTTTCGGTGAGACCCAGTACTTC
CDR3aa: CASSLARLAFGETQYF

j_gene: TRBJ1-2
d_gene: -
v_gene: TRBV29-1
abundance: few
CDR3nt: TGCAGCGTCGCGCTGGCGTCGAACTATGGCTACACCTTC
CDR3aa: CSVALASNYGYTF

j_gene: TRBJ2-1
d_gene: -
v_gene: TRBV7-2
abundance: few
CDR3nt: TGTGCCAGCAGCTCGGGCAGCCCTTTACCGTTCTTC
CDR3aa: CASSSGSPLPFF

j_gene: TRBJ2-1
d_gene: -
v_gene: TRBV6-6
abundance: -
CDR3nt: TGTGCCAGCAGTTTGGTGGGTCTTACCTACGAGCAGTTCTTC
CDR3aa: CASSLVGLTYEQFF

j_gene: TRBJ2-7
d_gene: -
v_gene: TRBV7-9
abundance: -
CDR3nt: TGTGCCAGCAGCTTATCAGCGGACACCTCCTACAATGAGCAGTACTTC
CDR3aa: CASSLSADTSYNEQYF

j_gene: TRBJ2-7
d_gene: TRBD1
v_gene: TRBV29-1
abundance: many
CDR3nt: TGCAGCGTTGGACAGGGGCCCTTCTACGAGCAGTACTTC
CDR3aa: CSVGQGPFYEQYF

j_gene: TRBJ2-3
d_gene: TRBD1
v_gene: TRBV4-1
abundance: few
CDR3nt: TGCGCCAGCAGCCAAGGGGACAGGCTAAACGCAGATACGCAGTATTTT
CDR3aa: CASSQGDRLNADTQYF

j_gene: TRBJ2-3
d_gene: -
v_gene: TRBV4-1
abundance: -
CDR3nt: TGCGCCAGCAGCCCTCGGGGACGCGACCGCACAGATACGCAGTATTTT
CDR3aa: CASSPRGRDRTDTQYF

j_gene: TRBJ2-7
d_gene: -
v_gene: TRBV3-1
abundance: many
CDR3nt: TGTGCCAGCACCCAACCCGGTTCGAGCGAGCAGTACTTC
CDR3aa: CASTQPGSSEQYF

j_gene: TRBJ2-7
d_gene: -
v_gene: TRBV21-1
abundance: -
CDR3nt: TGTGCCAGCAGCAAAAGAACAGGCTATTTCTCCTACGAGCAGTACTTC
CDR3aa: CASSKRTGYFSYEQYF

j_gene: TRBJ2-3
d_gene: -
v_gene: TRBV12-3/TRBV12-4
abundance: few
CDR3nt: TGTGCCAGCAGTACGACCTCAGATACGCAGTATTTT
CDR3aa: CASSTTSDTQYF

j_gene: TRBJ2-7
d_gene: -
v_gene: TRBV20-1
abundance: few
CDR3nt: TGCAGTGCTAGAGGGGGCACGATTTACGAGCAGTACTTC
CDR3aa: CSARGGTIYEQYF

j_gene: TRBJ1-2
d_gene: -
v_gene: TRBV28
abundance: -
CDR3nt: TGTGCCAGCAGACCTGAAAACTTGGGTCTCAGGGGTAACTATGGCTACACCTTC
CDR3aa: CASRPENLGLRGNYGYTF

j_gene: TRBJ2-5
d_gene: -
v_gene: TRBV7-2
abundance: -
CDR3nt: TGTGCCAGCAGCATTCCGCAGTTTCTCTCGAAGACCCAGTACTTC
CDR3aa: CASSIPQFLSKTQYF

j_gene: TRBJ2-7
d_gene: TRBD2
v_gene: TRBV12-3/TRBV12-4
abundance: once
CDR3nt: TGTGCCAGCAGTCCCCCCCCACTAGCGGGTACCTACGAGCAGTACTTC
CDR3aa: CASSPPPLAGTYEQYF

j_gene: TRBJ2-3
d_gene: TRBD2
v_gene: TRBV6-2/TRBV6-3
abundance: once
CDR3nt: TGTGCCGGCAGTCTCCCGATACTAGCGGGAACTGGCACAGATACGCAGTATTTT
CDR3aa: CAGSLPILAGTGTDTQYF

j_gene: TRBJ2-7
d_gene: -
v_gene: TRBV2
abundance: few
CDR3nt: TGTGCCAGCACCGCCCTGAAGATGCAATACGAGCAGTACTTC
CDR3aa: CASTALKMQYEQYF

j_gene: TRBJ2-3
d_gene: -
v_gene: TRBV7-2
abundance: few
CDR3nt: TGTGCCAGCAGCCCCAATCAGGTCGTCCTCGCAGATACGCAGTATTTT
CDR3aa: CASSPNQVVLADTQYF

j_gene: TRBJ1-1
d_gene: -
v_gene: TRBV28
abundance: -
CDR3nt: TGTGCCAGCAGACGCCCCGGGCTACACACTGAAGCTTTCTTT
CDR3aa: CASRRPGLHTEAFF

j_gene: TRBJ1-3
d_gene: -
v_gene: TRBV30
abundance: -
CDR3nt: TGTGCCTGGAGACTCAGCTCTGGAAACACCATATATTTT
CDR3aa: CAWRLSSGNTIYF

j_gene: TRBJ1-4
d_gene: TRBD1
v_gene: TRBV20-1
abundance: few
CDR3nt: TGCAGTGCTAGATCCCCACAGGGGCAGGGGGCAACTAATGAAAAACTGTTTTTT
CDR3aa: CSARSPQGQGATNEKLFF

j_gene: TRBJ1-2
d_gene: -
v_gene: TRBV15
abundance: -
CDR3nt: TGTGCCACCAGCGCGGGACCAAGCTACGGCTACACCTTC
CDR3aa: CATSAGPSYGYTF

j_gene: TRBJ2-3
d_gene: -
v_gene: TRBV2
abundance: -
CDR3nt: TGTGCCAGCAGTGAAGCGCTTCGCGGATTTGCTGGCACAGATACGCAGTATTTT
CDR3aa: CASSEALRGFAGTDTQYF

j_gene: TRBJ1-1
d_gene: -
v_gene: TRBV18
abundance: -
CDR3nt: TGTGCCAGCTCACCACCGGTGGACACTGAAGCTTTCTTT
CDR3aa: CASSPPVDTEAFF

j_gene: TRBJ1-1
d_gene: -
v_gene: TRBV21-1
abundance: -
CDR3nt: TGTGCCAGGGGCCAGGGACTCTGGAACACTGAAGCTTTCTTT
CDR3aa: CARGQGLWNTEAFF

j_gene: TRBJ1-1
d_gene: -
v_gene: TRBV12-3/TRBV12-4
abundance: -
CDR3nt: TGTGCCAGCAGCCCCAGACAGACCCAAGCTTTCTTT
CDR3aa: CASSPRQTQAFF

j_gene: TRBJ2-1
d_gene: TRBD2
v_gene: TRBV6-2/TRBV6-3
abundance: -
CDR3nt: TGTGCCAGCAGTTACTTGTCTAGCGGATACAATGAGCAGTTCTTC
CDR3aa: CASSYLSSGYNEQFF

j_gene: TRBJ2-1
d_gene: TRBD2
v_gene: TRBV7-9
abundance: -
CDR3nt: TGTGCCAGCAGCTCTTCCGGGACTAGCGGGGGGACTTCCTACAATGAGCAGTTCTTC
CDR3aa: CASSSSGTSGGTSYNEQFF